Shown below are 18 T cell receptor beta chains from a single sample sequenced in a study of Graves' ophthalmopathy and Graves' hyperthyroidism. The study amplified TCR beta CDR3 regions using RNA transcripts. RT-PCR in the first round used HTBI primers; a second-round multiplex PCR followed. TCRdb reprocessed the multiplex PCR reads via MiXCR and lists one record per CDR3 protein. The sample includes 600,000 to 950,000 distinct CDR3 sequences, roughly 41% of them seen just once. What was sequenced was peripheral blood. These receptors all come from an adult man with Graves' ophthalmopathy.

This clonotype was observed at least ten times. The chain uses TRBV7-3 and TRBJ2-5, with a weak D call TRBD1 (5 bases). V shed 0 bases and J shed 2 bases, with 7 bases lying between them. This CDR3 has 14 residues. Looked up from germline, CDR1 is SGHTA and CDR2 is FQGTGA. The CDR3 loop is CASSLTNRQETQYF. In DNA form, the CDR3 reads TGTGCCAGCAGCTTAACGAACAGGCAAGAGACCCAGTACTTC.

A note on this clonotype: This CDR3 is missing its conserved last phenylalanine or tryptophan, likely due to a read error. The chain joins TRBV20-1 to TRBJ2-7; D possibly corresponds to TRBD1 (7 bases). Trimming cost V 5 bases and J 7 bases, with 18 bases left between them. Germline assignment: CDR1 DFQATT and CDR2 SNEGSKA (reference sequence). The CDR3 runs to 13 residues. The CDR3 reads CSAETFRGREQYY. DNA of the CDR3: TGCAGTGCTGAAACTTTCAGGGGGAGGGAGCAGTACTAC.

This clonotype was seen more than once but under ten times. This rearrangement joins TRBV20-1 to TRBJ2-7; perhaps TRBD2 as D (6 bases). Germline V CDR1 and CDR2: DFQATT, SNEGSKA (reference sequence). This CDR3 contains 13 residues. V lost 3 bases and J lost 6, with 15 bases in between. CDR3 coding DNA: TGCAGTGCTAGGGGGGGACCCCTAGCCGAGCAGTACTTC. It yields the protein CSARGGPLAEQYF.

The table lists this clonotype with a few counts. The chain recombines TRBV7-9 with TRBJ2-5; 12 bases are a match to TRBD1. The CDR3 runs 23 residues. Losses at the gene ends were 1 base for V and 2 bases for J; bases not matched to a gene: 23. CDR1 and CDR2 from the germline V gene are SEHNR and FQNEAQ (reference sequence). The CDR3 DNA is TGTGCCAGCAGCTTAGGTTCCTCCGGGACAGGGGGCAGGAGCGGGAGGACACAAGAGACCCAGTACTTC. Protein: CASSLGSSGTGGRSGRTQETQYF.

With regard to this clonotype: A read error may account for a junction end that differs from germline. V is TRBV7-9 and J is TRBJ2-2; 7 nucleotides line up with TRBD1. The V gene's germline CDR1 is SEHNR and CDR2 FQNEAQ (reference sequence). The CDR3 has 15 amino acids. CDR3 loop: CASSLGQPFTGELLF. The CDR3 DNA reads as TGTGCCAGCAGCCTGGGACAGCCCTTCACCGGGGAGCTGCTTTTT.

Notes on this clonotype: Since the CDR3 does not end with the conserved phenylalanine or tryptophan, this likely comes from a read error. V and J are TRBV15 and TRBJ2-5, with unresolved D. The V gene's germline CDR1 is LNHNV and CDR2 YYDKDF (reference sequence). The ends were cut back, 0 bases at V and 9 bases at J, with 8 bases in the middle. The CDR3 loop spans 12 amino acids. CDR3: CATSREAQPQYL. CDR3 DNA: TGTGCCACCAGCAGAGAGGCTCAGCCCCAGTACTTA.

The CDR3 bases are TGCAGTGCTAGATTAGGGAACAATCAGCCCCAGCATTTT. It is translated as CSARLGNNQPQHF. The chain has TRBV20-1 and TRBJ1-5; D ambiguous. Trimming pared 2 bases from V and 3 bases from J, leaving 8 bases between. In germline, CDR1 is DFQATT, CDR2 SNEGSKA (reference sequence). This CDR3 region has 13 residues.

The genes are TRBV20-1 and TRBJ2-5, with D perhaps assigned TRBD1 or TRBD2 (6 bases each). This CDR3 is 15 amino acids long. V gave up 0 bases and J gave up 9 bases, with 20 bases separating them. Looked up from germline, CDR1 is DFQATT and CDR2 is SNEGSKA (reference sequence). CDR3 DNA: TGCAGTGCTAGAGAGTTCGGGGGCTCCGAGACGCCCCAGTACTTC. Its translation is CSAREFGGSETPQYF.

This clonotype was observed at least ten times. The rearrangement links TRBV20-1 to TRBJ2-7, with TRBD1 matching over 9 bases. Trimming at V came to 7 bases and at J to 2 bases, leaving 6 bases not matched to a gene. The germline V gene has CDR1 DFQATT and CDR2 SNEGSKA (reference sequence). The CDR3 is 13 amino acids. CDR3: CSVSGTGTYEQYF. Written as DNA, the CDR3 is TGCAGTGTCTCCGGGACAGGGACCTACGAGCAGTACTTC.

V usage is TRBV4-2 and J usage is TRBJ2-7; 9 nucleotides agree with TRBD2. The trim removed 4 bases at V and 4 bases at J, leaving 5 bases unmatched. This CDR3 contains 14 residues. CDR1 LGHNA and CDR2 YNFKEQ come from the germline V gene. CDR3 region: CASSRSGSVYEQYF. CDR3 DNA sequence: TGTGCCAGCAGCCGTAGCGGGAGTGTTTACGAGCAGTACTTC.

This clonotype was detected ten times or more. This chain connects TRBV9 to TRBJ1-2; D gene uncertain. V was trimmed by 2 bases and J by 3 bases, leaving 11 bases between them. CDR3 length: 14 amino acids. Germline assignment: CDR1 SGDLS and CDR2 YYNGEE. The CDR3 sequence is CASSVKGRDYGYTF. The CDR3 DNA is TGTGCCAGCAGCGTCAAAGGGAGGGACTATGGCTACACCTTC.

CDR3 sequence: CSSGTGAALAGSQETQYF. CDR3 nucleotides: TGCAGCTCCGGGACGGGGGCCGCACTAGCGGGATCTCAAGAGACCCAGTACTTC. The chain links TRBV29-1 to TRBJ2-5; 10 nucleotides align to TRBD2. The CDR3 has 18 amino acids. Unmatched junction bases numbered 20, after V lost 8 bases and J lost 2 bases. CDR1 and CDR2 from the germline V gene are SQVTM and ANQGSEA.

In the case of this clonotype: The conserved closing phenylalanine or tryptophan is absent in this CDR3, likely reflecting a read error. The limits of the CDR3 on the DNA are not certain, so only TCRdb's listed CDR3 is given. The V gene is TRBV11-2, the J gene TRBJ1-2. Germline V lookup: CDR1 SGHAT, CDR2 FQNNGV. With termini counted, the CDR3 has 13 amino acids. The CDR3 region is CASSLPEQTIKAL.

This clonotype was detected many times. This chain links TRBV7-8 with TRBJ1-1; 8 nucleotides align to TRBD1. The CDR3 runs to 12 residues. The V and J ends lost 2 bases and 7 bases, in that order; junction bases with no gene match: 0. Germline CDR1 is SGHVS and CDR2 is FQNEAQ. The CDR3 protein is CASSLTGGEAFF. In DNA form, the CDR3 reads TGTGCCAGCAGCTTAACAGGGGGTGAAGCTTTCTTT.

CDR3 residues: CASSLEGRIGGTEAFF. As DNA, the CDR3 is TGTGCCAGCAGCTTAGAGGGCCGGATTGGGGGCACTGAAGCTTTCTTT. The V call is TRBV7-9, the J call TRBJ1-1, with a possible D match to TRBD1 (5 bases). V lost 1 base and J 4 bases, leaving 16 bases between the germline ends. Germline CDR1 SEHNR, CDR2 FQNEAQ (reference sequence). The CDR3 runs 16 residues.

CDR3 region: CASRTGTGLSTDTQYF. The CDR3 nucleotides are TGTGCCAGCAGGACCGGGACAGGGTTAAGCACAGATACGCAGTATTTT. The chain combines TRBV2 with TRBJ2-3, with TRBD1 identical over 9 bases. This CDR3 comprises 16 residues. The trim removed 6 bases at V and 0 bases at J, leaving 7 bases unmatched. CDR1 and CDR2 (germline): SNHLY, FYNNEI.

The chain carries TRBV9 and TRBJ1-1, with D unclear. V lost 0 bases and J lost 3, with 12 bases in between. The CDR3 is 15 amino acids. CDR1 is SGDLS, CDR2 YYNGEE, per germline. CDR3 sequence: CASSVEDGGDTEAFF. As DNA, the CDR3 is TGTGCCAGCAGCGTAGAGGACGGTGGGGACACTGAAGCTTTCTTT.

This clonotype was recorded many times. The CDR3 spells CSVERGASGNTIYF. The CDR3 nucleotides are TGCAGCGTTGAAAGGGGGGCCTCTGGAAACACCATATATTTT. V and J are TRBV29-1 and TRBJ1-3; weak D call: TRBD1 (6 bases). Trimming took off 2 bases at V and 0 bases at J, with 8 bases between the two ends. CDR1 is SQVTM, CDR2 ANQGSEA, per germline. The CDR3 length is 14 residues.